A selection of T cell receptor beta chains follows, all from one sample in a study of blood T cell repertoires in COVID-19. Generated by immunoSEQ multiplex PCR, the TCRdb table keeps only in-frame clones and is missing some. The profile covers over 150,000 clones, with approximately 86% appearing a single time and approximately 2% taken by the ten largest. Sequencing was carried out using PBMCs or T cells enriched from blood (not recorded which). The receptors were gathered from a woman under 40 who had recovered from COVID-19. Each CDR3 is given with its conserved first and last residue. D genes are given only for firm matches. Clone size is not always given. Where it is, it says once, few, many or a class for expanded clones.

j_gene	d_gene	v_gene	abundance	CDR3nt	CDR3aa
TRBJ2-1	TRBD2	TRBV6-6	.	TGTGCCAGCAGTTCACTAGCGGGAGCTTTTGAGCAGTTCTTC	CASSSLAGAFEQFF
TRBJ1-2	.	TRBV5-1	.	TGCGCCAGCAGCTTGGGGAGGGGTAACGATGGCTACACCTTC	CASSLGRGNDGYTF
TRBJ2-1	.	TRBV11-2	once	TGTGCCAGCAGTCGCACCGGGACTGCAATTGGAGGTGAGCAGTTCTTC	CASSRTGTAIGGEQFF
TRBJ1-1	.	TRBV19	.	TGTGCCAGTAGTAGAAAGACAGTCATGAACACTGAAGCTTTCTTT	CASSRKTVMNTEAFF
TRBJ2-3	TRBD1	TRBV5-4	.	TGTGCCAGCAGCTTTCCGGACAGGGGGAGGAGGGCAGATACGCAGTATTTT	CASSFPDRGRRADTQYF
TRBJ1-2	.	TRBV7-9	.	TGTGCCAGCAGCGACTCAGCAGGGGTCAGCTATGGCTACACCTTC	CASSDSAGVSYGYTF
TRBJ1-5	TRBD1	TRBV7-6	.	TGTGCCAGCAGCTCCCGGACAGGGGGCCTTCAGCCCCAGCATTTT	CASSSRTGGLQPQHF
TRBJ1-2	.	TRBV6-5	once	TGTGCCAGCAGCGTCAGGAACTATGGCTACACCTTC	CASSVRNYGYTF
TRBJ2-4	.	TRBV10-3	.	TGTGCCATCAGTGGGACAGAAAGGCCCAAAAACATTCAGTACTTC	CAISGTERPKNIQYF
TRBJ1-4	.	TRBV4-3	.	TGCGCCAGCAGCCAAGAAGGGAGGCAGGGCCTTAATGAAAAACTGTTTTTT	CASSQEGRQGLNEKLFF
TRBJ2-5	.	TRBV11-1	.	TGTGCCAGCAGCTCCTCGTCTGGGGGGGCACAAGAGACCCAGTACTTC	CASSSSSGGAQETQYF
TRBJ1-1	.	TRBV9	.	TGTGCCAGCAGCGTTGGCGGTGGGGGGACTGAAGCTTTCTTT	CASSVGGGGTEAFF
TRBJ1-2	TRBD1	TRBV6-2/TRBV6-3	.	TGTGCCAGCAGTGACCGGGACAGGACCTTCTATGGCTACACCTTC	CASSDRDRTFYGYTF
TRBJ2-5	.	TRBV7-2	.	TGTGCCAGCAGCCAGGTGCGAGGGGGAGAGACCCAGTACTTC	CASSQVRGGETQYF
TRBJ2-5	.	TRBV7-2	.	TGTGCCAGCAGCCCCCAGACAGGGGAGGGGGAGACCCAGTACTTC	CASSPQTGEGETQYF
TRBJ2-4	.	TRBV12-3/TRBV12-4	.	TGTGCCAGCAGTTTGAGGGACATTCAGTACTTC	CASSLRDIQYF
TRBJ1-6	TRBD1	TRBV28	.	TGTGCCAGCAGCACCCCCTGGACAGGGGGGGCTTCACCCCTCCACTTT	CASSTPWTGGASPLHF
TRBJ1-3	.	TRBV4-3	.	TGCGCCAGCAGCCAAGCCAAAAGAGGGAGAAACACCATATATTTT	CASSQAKRGRNTIYF
TRBJ1-4	.	TRBV25-1	.	TGTGCCAGCAGTGAATCCGGGGTACCCGAAAAACTGTTTTTT	CASSESGVPEKLFF
TRBJ1-1	.	TRBV14	.	TGTGCCAGCAGCCTTATACAGAACACTGAAGCTTTCTTT	CASSLIQNTEAFF
TRBJ1-6	.	TRBV30	.	TGTGCCTGTCGGGGGGCAGGGATGGGTTCACCCCTCCACTTT	CACRGAGMGSPLHF
TRBJ1-1	.	TRBV5-4	.	TGTGCCAGCAGCCGTGAACTGGGGCGGACGAACACTGAAGCTTTCTTT	CASSRELGRTNTEAFF
TRBJ2-5	.	TRBV9	.	TGTGCCAGCTCCCCAGCTATAGCGGCACAAGAGACCCAGTACTTC	CASSPAIAAQETQYF
TRBJ2-1	TRBD2	TRBV6-5	.	TGTGCCAGCAGTAAGACTAGCGGGGTTGAGCAGTTCTTC	CASSKTSGVEQFF
TRBJ1-1	TRBD1	TRBV19	.	TGTGCCACGATGGGACAGGGGGCGACTGAAGCTTTCTTT	CATMGQGATEAFF
TRBJ2-2	.	TRBV9	.	TGTGCCAGCAGCGGGCGGACTCCCAACACCGGGGAGCTGTTTTTT	CASSGRTPNTGELFF
TRBJ2-1	TRBD1	TRBV7-2	.	TGTGCCAGCAGCCCTGACAGGGGGCTCTACGGTGAGCAGTTCTTC	CASSPDRGLYGEQFF